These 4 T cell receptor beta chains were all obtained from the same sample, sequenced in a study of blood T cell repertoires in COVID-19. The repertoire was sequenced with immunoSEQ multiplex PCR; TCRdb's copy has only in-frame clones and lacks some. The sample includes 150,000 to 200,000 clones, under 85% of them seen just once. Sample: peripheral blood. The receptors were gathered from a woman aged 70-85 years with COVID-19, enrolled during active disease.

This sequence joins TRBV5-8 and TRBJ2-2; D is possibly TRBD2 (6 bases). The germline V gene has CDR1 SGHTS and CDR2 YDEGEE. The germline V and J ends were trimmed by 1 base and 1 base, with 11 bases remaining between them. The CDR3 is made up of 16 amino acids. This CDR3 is CASSLMRGVNTGELFF. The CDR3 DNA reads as TGTGCCAGCAGCTTGATGCGGGGTGTGAACACCGGGGAGCTGTTTTTT. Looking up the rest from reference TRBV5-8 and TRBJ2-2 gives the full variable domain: EAGVTQSPTHLIKTRGQQATLRCSPISGHTSVYWYQQALGLGLQFLLWYDEGEERNRGNFPPRFSGRQFPNYSSELNVNALELEDSALYLCASSLMRGVNTGELFFGEGSRLTVL.

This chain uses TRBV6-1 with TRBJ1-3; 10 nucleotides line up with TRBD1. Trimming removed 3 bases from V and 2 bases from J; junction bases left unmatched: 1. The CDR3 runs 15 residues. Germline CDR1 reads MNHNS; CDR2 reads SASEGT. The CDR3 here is CASSDGQGAGNTIYF. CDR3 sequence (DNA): TGTGCCAGCAGTGACGGACAGGGGGCTGGAAACACCATATATTTT.

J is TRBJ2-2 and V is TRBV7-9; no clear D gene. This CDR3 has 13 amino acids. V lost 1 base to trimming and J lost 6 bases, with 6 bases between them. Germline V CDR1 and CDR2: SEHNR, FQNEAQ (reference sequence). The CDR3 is CASSLDGSGELFF. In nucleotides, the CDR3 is TGTGCCAGCAGCTTAGACGGGTCCGGGGAGCTGTTTTTT.

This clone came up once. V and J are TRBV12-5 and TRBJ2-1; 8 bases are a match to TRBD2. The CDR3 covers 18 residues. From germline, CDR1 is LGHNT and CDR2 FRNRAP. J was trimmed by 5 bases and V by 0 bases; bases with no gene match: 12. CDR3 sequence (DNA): TGTGCTAGTGGTTTGGTACTGGGTAGCGGGAAGATTAACAATGAGCAGTTCTTC. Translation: CASGLVLGSGKINNEQFF.